This T cell receptor (beta chain) was sequenced for a study of blood T cell repertoires in COVID-19. Whole-study context: The study drew acute and convalescent COVID-19 samples from the United States, Italy and Spain. Nucleic acid was either cDNA or gDNA, and it came from T cells, B-cell-depleted T cells, or PBMCs.

J gave up 7 bases and V 4 bases, and 7 bases lay outside the gene matches. Germline values: CDR1 SGHDT, CDR2 YYEEEE. This CDR3 region has 14 residues. Original data processing: Researchers report that nucleated cell counts were estimated from reference gene primer amplification. Only in-frame clones appear in the TCRdb table, and some are missing; sequencing was by immunoSEQ multiplex PCR. For V, J and clone size, that table is used; D and trimming come from the DNA. The data show just over 650,000 clones, about nine tenths seen once. The sequence came from a woman aged 18-29 years with acute or convalescent COVID-19. Specimen: peripheral blood. The chain carries TRBV5-6 and TRBJ1-1; 10 nucleotides align to TRBD1. The CDR3 region has the DNA TGTGCCAGCAGCCCCGGGACAGGGGCGATTGAAGCTTTCTTT. Translated, it gives CASSPGTGAIEAFF.